A single sample is the source of the 30 T cell receptor beta chains below, sequenced in a study of blood T cell repertoires in COVID-19. The repertoire was sequenced with immunoSEQ multiplex PCR; TCRdb's copy has only in-frame clones and lacks some. The repertoire holds about 160,000 clones, with more than 65% as singletons. The material sequenced was PBMCs or T cells enriched from blood (not recorded which). These receptors were collected from a man aged 60 to 75 who had recovered from COVID-19.

The gene calls are TRBV4-2 and TRBJ2-3, with D perhaps TRBD2 (5 bases). CDR3 size: 15 residues. Germline V gene sequence: CDR1 LGHNA, CDR2 YNFKEQ. The V end lost 3 bases, the J end lost 1 base, and 11 bases lay between the germline ends. CDR3 protein: CASSQKRSGTDTQYF. The CDR3 DNA sequence: TGTGCCAGCAGCCAGAAGCGTAGCGGCACAGATACGCAGTATTTT.

The chain recombines TRBV7-9 with TRBJ2-3; 9 bases align to TRBD1. This CDR3 region has 16 residues. The germline gives CDR1 SEHNR, CDR2 FQNEAQ (reference sequence). Germline trimming cut 4 bases from V and 4 bases from J; bases unmatched to any gene: 9. CDR3 nucleotide sequence: TGTGCCAGCAGCTCCCGTGGGGGACAGGGTGCAGATACGCAGTATTTT. It codes for CASSSRGGQGADTQYF.

This chain links TRBV2 with TRBJ1-6; tentative D call: TRBD1 (5 bases). CDR3 length equals 15 residues. Trimming pared 3 bases from V and 9 bases from J, leaving 15 bases between. Germline CDR1 is SNHLY and CDR2 is FYNNEI. The CDR3 loop is CASSEVGRVGSPLHF. DNA for the CDR3: TGTGCCAGCAGTGAGGTCGGCAGGGTAGGTTCACCCCTCCACTTT. Using reference TRBV2 and TRBJ1-6 for the parts outside the CDR3, the full variable domain is EPEVTQTPSHQVTQMGQEVILRCVPISNHLYFYWYRQILGQKVEFLVSFYNNEISEKSEIFDDQFSVERPDGSNFTLKIRSTKLEDSAMYFCASSEVGRVGSPLHFGNGTRLTVT.

This clone was seen only a few times. The rearrangement uses TRBV15 and TRBJ1-2; D gene ambiguous. CDR3 length: 14 amino acids. Germline CDR1 is LNHNV and CDR2 is YYDKDF (reference sequence). The V end was cut by 1 base, the J end by 3 bases, with 9 bases between. CDR3 protein: CATSRGGSDYGYTF. The DNA of the CDR3 is TGTGCCACCAGCAGAGGAGGGAGCGACTATGGCTACACCTTC.

The rearrangement uses TRBV28 and TRBJ1-1; D is ambiguous. Trimming shortened V by 7 bases and J by 5 bases, and 8 bases separated the two germline ends. Germline V CDR1 and CDR2: MDHEN, SYDVKM. The CDR3 has 11 amino acids. The CDR3 DNA is TGTGCCAGCACAGCGGGTACTGAAGCTTTCTTT. This translates into CASTAGTEAFF.

The rearrangement joins TRBV7-9 to TRBJ1-2; 7 nucleotides agree with TRBD1. This CDR3 has 15 residues. The J segment lost 0 bases and the V segment lost 5 bases, leaving 6 bases of the junction unmatched. The germline CDR1 and CDR2 sequences are SEHNR and FQNEAQ (reference sequence). CDR3 protein: CASSNPDRANYGYTF. In DNA form, the CDR3 reads TGTGCCAGCAGCAACCCAGACAGGGCTAACTATGGCTACACCTTC.

The chain joins TRBV28 to TRBJ2-5; 8 positions agree with TRBD1. With 3 bases clipped from V and 5 bases from J, the junction kept 5 bases outside the gene matches. From germline, CDR1 is MDHEN and CDR2 SYDVKM. The CDR3 consists of 14 residues. This chain's CDR3 is CASSFGQGVETQYF. The DNA of the CDR3 is TGTGCCAGCAGTTTCGGACAGGGCGTTGAGACCCAGTACTTC.

For the CDR3, the DNA is TGCGCCAGCAGCTTGGATGACAGGGGGAGTCACACCATATATTTT. Translating gives CASSLDDRGSHTIYF. V is TRBV5-1 and J is TRBJ1-3, with 9 bases matching TRBD1. Germline lookup yields CDR1 SGHRS and CDR2 YFSETQ. J lost 8 bases, V lost 0 bases, and 6 bases had no gene match. The CDR3 spans 15 residues.

The chain combines TRBV29-1 with TRBJ2-2; D is possibly TRBD1 (5 bases). Germline lookup yields CDR1 SQVTM and CDR2 ANQGSEA. The CDR3 is 15 residues long. Trimming stripped 7 bases from V and 3 bases from J, with 18 bases between. The CDR3 nucleotides read TGCAGCGCCGCTAACGACAGAGCTCACACCGGGGAGCTGTTTTTT. This codes for CSAANDRAHTGELFF.

The chain joins TRBV28 to TRBJ1-6; 7 bases align to TRBD1. The CDR3 length is 15 residues. Germline V CDR1 and CDR2: MDHEN, SYDVKM. With 6 bases clipped from V and 7 bases from J, the junction kept 9 bases outside the gene matches. CDR3: CASSTPTGNNSPLHF. In DNA, the CDR3 is TGTGCCAGCAGCACTCCGACAGGGAACAATTCACCCCTCCACTTT.

The CDR3 sequence is CASSLHAEEKLFF. The CDR3 DNA sequence: TGTGCCAGCAGCTTGCACGCGGAGGAAAAACTGTTTTTT. The genes are TRBV5-4 and TRBJ1-4; D is undetermined. The CDR3 spans 13 residues. From germline, CDR1 is SGHNT and CDR2 YYREEE (reference sequence). Trimming stripped 1 base from V and 8 bases from J, with 9 bases between.

The chain employs TRBV29-1 and TRBJ2-3; 7 bases align to TRBD1. This CDR3 has 14 residues. Germline values: CDR1 SQVTM, CDR2 ANQGSEA. V lost 2 bases, J lost 4 bases, and 6 bases stayed unmatched. Written as DNA, the CDR3 is TGCAGCGTTGAAAAAGGGGGCTTCCCAGATACGCAGTATTTT. Translated, it gives CSVEKGGFPDTQYF.

The J gene is TRBJ2-2, the V gene TRBV21-1; TRBD2 is the table's D call and was not checked against the DNA. TRBV21-1 is deemed a pseudogene. This CDR3 region has 17 residues. CDR3 sequence: CASSKARGRLNTGELFF. The CDR3 DNA follows: TGTGCCAGCAGCAAAGCCCGCGGGAGACTGAACACCGGGGAGCTGTTTTTT.

This clone has just one count. V gene TRBV29-1 combines with J gene TRBJ2-7, with 8 bases aligning to TRBD2. Germline V CDR1 and CDR2: SQVTM, ANQGSEA. The ends lost 6 bases at V and 7 bases at J; junction bases unmatched: 14. CDR3 length equals 14 residues. CDR3 sequence reads: CSVGEGGTRGEQYF. As DNA, the CDR3 is TGCAGCGTGGGTGAAGGCGGGACTAGGGGGGAGCAGTACTTC.

This chain joins TRBV2 and TRBJ1-4, with TRBD1 as a possible D gene (6 bases). V was trimmed by 10 bases and J by 4 bases, leaving 10 bases between them. The CDR3 runs to 12 residues. CDR1 and CDR2 from the germline V gene are SNHLY and FYNNEI. The CDR3: CAIQGGNEKLFF. CDR3 coding DNA: TGTGCCATACAGGGTGGTAATGAAAAACTGTTTTTT. Full variable domain (rest looked up from reference TRBV2 and TRBJ1-4): EPEVTQTPSHQVTQMGQEVILRCVPISNHLYFYWYRQILGQKVEFLVSFYNNEISEKSEIFDDQFSVERPDGSNFTLKIRSTKLEDSAMYFCAIQGGNEKLFFGSGTQLSVL.

The V call is TRBV24-1, the J call TRBJ2-7; tentative D call: TRBD2 (6 bases). CDR1 KGHDR and CDR2 SFDVKD come from the germline V gene. V shed 3 bases and J shed 4 bases, with 18 bases lying between them. This CDR3 is 16 amino acids long. CDR3 coding DNA: TGTGCCACCAGTGATCCACTGTCCGGGAGTACATACGAGCAGTACTTC. It translates to CATSDPLSGSTYEQYF.

V is TRBV2 and J is TRBJ2-2, with D possibly being TRBD2 (5 bases). CDR3 size: 15 residues. V lost 0 bases and J lost 3, with 8 bases in between. Germline V gives CDR1 SNHLY, CDR2 FYNNEI. The CDR3 DNA reads as TGTGCCAGCAGTGAAGCCGGGGTGGACACCGGGGAGCTGTTTTTT. This sequence encodes CASSEAGVDTGELFF. The full variable domain, its missing parts supplied by reference TRBV2 and TRBJ2-2, is EPEVTQTPSHQVTQMGQEVILRCVPISNHLYFYWYRQILGQKVEFLVSFYNNEISEKSEIFDDQFSVERPDGSNFTLKIRSTKLEDSAMYFCASSEAGVDTGELFFGEGSRLTVL.

The chain carries TRBV6-1 and TRBJ1-4; 9 bases line up with TRBD1. The length of the CDR3 is 16 residues. V dropped 4 bases and J dropped 2; count of bases not matched to a gene: 5. CDR1 and CDR2 (germline): MNHNS, SASEGT. CDR3 protein: CASSAFGTGTNEKLFF. CDR3 in DNA: TGTGCCAGCAGTGCTTTCGGGACAGGGACTAATGAAAAACTGTTTTTT.

The rearrangement joins TRBV5-1 to TRBJ1-4; weak D call: TRBD1 (6 bases). CDR3 length: 14 amino acids. Germline lookup yields CDR1 SGHRS and CDR2 YFSETQ. Between the trimmed V and J ends, which lost 3 bases and 7 bases, there was a span of 13 bases. Written as DNA, the CDR3 is TGCGCCAGCAGCTCGTTCCAGGGGAGTGAAAAACTGTTTTTT. It codes for CASSSFQGSEKLFF.

This chain connects TRBV7-2 to TRBJ2-2; D uncertain. Trimming cost V 6 bases and J 5 bases, with 7 bases left between them. Germline V gene sequence: CDR1 SGHTA, CDR2 FQGNSA. This CDR3 is 12 amino acids long. CDR3 sequence (DNA): TGTGCCAGCAGTTGGCCGACCGGGGAGCTGTTTTTT. Translated: CASSWPTGELFF.

This chain uses TRBV18 with TRBJ2-3; perhaps TRBD2 as D (5 bases). The V gene lost 9 bases and the J gene lost 6 bases, with 16 bases spanning the gap. This CDR3 has 13 residues. Germline V gene sequence: CDR1 KGHSH, CDR2 LQKENI. CDR3: CASIEGDWDTQYF. In nucleotides, the CDR3 is TGTGCCAGTATCGAGGGTGACTGGGATACGCAGTATTTT.

J is TRBJ1-1 and V is TRBV5-1, with 11 bases lining up with TRBD1. Germline values: CDR1 SGHRS, CDR2 YFSETQ. The CDR3 spans 17 residues. Trimming at V came to 0 bases and at J to 2 bases, leaving 6 bases not matched to a gene. CDR3: CASSLGTGGVGNTEAFF. The CDR3 bases are TGCGCCAGCAGCTTGGGGACAGGGGGCGTGGGAAACACTGAAGCTTTCTTT.

The J gene is TRBJ1-2, the V gene TRBV10-3; the D gene is possibly TRBD1 (6 bases). The CDR3 covers 13 residues. CDR1 ENHRY and CDR2 SYGVKD come from the germline V gene. V was cut by 2 bases and J by 7 bases, with 11 bases left in between. The CDR3 DNA is TGTGCCATCAGTGAGGGGCAGGGGTTTGGCTACACCTTC. Protein: CAISEGQGFGYTF.

On this clone: A read error may account for a junction end that differs from germline. The rearrangement uses TRBV11-3 and TRBJ2-1; a possible D gene is TRBD1 (6 bases). Germline values: CDR1 SGHNT, CDR2 YENEEA. This CDR3 region has 17 residues. The CDR3 sequence is CASSLEQGISTYNEQFF. For the CDR3, the DNA is TGTGCCAGCAGCCTAGAACAGGGTATTAGCACCTACAATGAGCAGTTCTTC.

The V and J genes are TRBV6-8 and TRBJ1-2, with D maybe TRBD1 (6 bases). Trimming took 10 bases from V and 8 from J, leaving 17 bases between them. The germline gives CDR1 MNHGY, CDR2 SAAAGT. The CDR3 is 12 amino acids. CDR3 sequence (DNA): TGTGCCACCTCCAGGGGCCTAGGCGGCTACACCTTC. This sequence encodes CATSRGLGGYTF.

The chain links TRBV7-9 to TRBJ2-2, with 7 bases aligning to TRBD1. V shed 1 base, J shed 2 bases, and the junction held 7 bases outside the gene matches. This CDR3 spans 17 amino acids. CDR1 is SEHNR, CDR2 FQNEAQ, per germline (reference sequence). DNA for the CDR3: TGTGCCAGCAGCTTAGAAAGGGGGCCTGTCAACACCGGGGAGCTGTTTTTT. Amino acid sequence: CASSLERGPVNTGELFF. Drawing the rest from reference TRBV7-9 and TRBJ2-2, the complete variable domain is DTGVSQNPRHKITKRGQNVTFRCDPISEHNRLYWYRQTLGQGPEFLTYFQNEAQLEKSRLLSDRFSAERPKGSFSTLEIQRTEQGDSAMYLCASSLERGPVNTGELFFGEGSRLTVL.

Concerning this clone: Other DNA sequences from this sample encode an identical CDR3 as well. The chain is built from TRBV19 and TRBJ2-5; maybe TRBD1 (6 bases). V was shortened by 0 bases and J by 4 bases, with 6 bases between the two germline ends. This CDR3 region has 13 residues. The germline V gene has CDR1 LNHDA and CDR2 SQIVND (reference sequence). CDR3 in DNA: TGTGCCAGTAGTATAGACAGGGGAGAGACCCAGTACTTC. Protein: CASSIDRGETQYF. Combining the CDR3 with reference TRBV19 and TRBJ2-5 gives the whole variable domain DGGITQSPKYLFRKEGQNVTLSCEQNLNHDAMYWYRQDPGQGLRLIYYSQIVNDFQKGDIAEGYSVSREKKESFPLTVTSAQKNPTAFYLCASSIDRGETQYFGPGTRLLVL.

A single count supports this clone. V gene TRBV2 combines with J gene TRBJ2-1, with 8 positions matching TRBD1. Per germline, CDR1 SNHLY and CDR2 FYNNEI. V dropped 1 base and J dropped 7; count of bases not matched to a gene: 3. This CDR3 is built from 14 residues. The CDR3 nucleotides are TGTGCCAGCAGTGAAGTTCAGGGGGCAAATGAGCAGTTCTTC. It is translated as CASSEVQGANEQFF. Using reference TRBV2 and TRBJ2-1 for the parts outside the CDR3, the full variable domain is EPEVTQTPSHQVTQMGQEVILRCVPISNHLYFYWYRQILGQKVEFLVSFYNNEISEKSEIFDDQFSVERPDGSNFTLKIRSTKLEDSAMYFCASSEVQGANEQFFGPGTRLTVL.

The chain joins TRBV6-2 or TRBV6-3 to TRBJ1-3; 8 nucleotides agree with TRBD1. With 6 bases clipped from V and 2 bases from J, the junction kept 6 bases outside the gene matches. This CDR3 has 15 residues. In germline, CDR1 is MNHEY, CDR2 SVGEGT. The CDR3: CASSRQGLTGNTIYF. DNA for the CDR3: TGTGCCAGCAGCCGACAGGGGCTCACTGGAAACACCATATATTTT.

This chain uses TRBV7-3 with TRBJ2-7; TRBD1 aligns across 10 bases. Germline values: CDR1 SGHTA, CDR2 FQGTGA. The CDR3 runs to 14 residues. Trimming at V came to 5 bases and at J to 6 bases, leaving 7 bases not matched to a gene. In nucleotides, the CDR3 is TGTGCCAGCAGCAGGACAGGGGGAGAGGGCGAGCAGTACTTC. This gives the protein CASSRTGGEGEQYF.